This T cell receptor beta chain was sequenced during a study of blood T cell repertoires in COVID-19. TCRdb's copy holds only in-frame clones and misses some; the assay was immunoSEQ multiplex PCR. The table includes roughly 220,000 clones, around 86% detected once. Looked up from germline, CDR1 is WSHSY and CDR2 is SAAADI. Between the trimmed V and J ends, which lost 4 bases and 3 bases, there was a span of 12 bases. This CDR3 has 15 amino acids. This chain uses TRBV10-2 with TRBJ1-4, with D perhaps TRBD1 (6 bases). The specimen sequenced was peripheral blood. This receptor was obtained from a man older than 75 with acute or convalescent COVID-19. Written as DNA, the CDR3 is TGCGCCAGCAGTGGAACCGGGACACCTAATGAAAAACTGTTTTTT. The encoded protein is CASSGTGTPNEKLFF.